Included here is one T cell receptor beta chain sequence, with context. The sample belongs to a study of blood T cell repertoires in COVID-19. Study in general: Researchers got acute and convalescent COVID-19 samples from the United States, Italy and Spain. In each case, the material was cDNA or gDNA derived from T cells, B-cell-depleted T cells, or PBMCs.

Germline V gene sequence: CDR1 SGDLS, CDR2 YYNGEE. Trimming cost V 1 base and J 10 bases; bases outside gene matches: 6. The CDR3 spans 15 residues. Measured with immunoSEQ multiplex PCR; TCRdb has only the in-frame clones, and not every one. The repertoire holds 150,000 to 200,000 clones, around 80% seen once, with 6.5% to 9.5% in the top ten. This clonotype was obtained from a woman in her fifties or sixties with COVID-19, enrolled during active disease. The sample was peripheral blood. The chain is built from TRBV9 and TRBJ1-6, with 9 positions matching TRBD1. As DNA, the CDR3 is TGTGCCAGCAGCGTACTACAGGGGGCCGACTCACCCCTCCACTTT. Translated: CASSVLQGADSPLHF.